By share, the clone carrying this TCR beta chain ranks as medium-sized. Its specificity is unknown. TCRdb independently ran MiXCR on the 5' RACE reads; one entry per CDR3 protein. The sample lists about 4,300 distinct CDR3 sequences, about 15% seen once, with 2.1% in the top ten. The record originates from a study of T-cell memory formation after mild COVID-19. The study's findings and limits: Shrinking CD4+ clones resided mostly in CM and EM, and CD8+ ones in EMRA. Later expanders leaned toward CD4+, whereas clones contracting from day 15 to 85 were balanced CD4/CD8.

This CDR3 comprises 13 residues. The germline gives CDR1 MDHEN, CDR2 SYDVKM. V lost 5 bases to trimming and J lost 4 bases; unmatched junction nucleotides: 4. Sequences were obtained from PBMCs or a T cell subset sorted from them (not recorded which). The V gene is TRBV28, the J gene TRBJ2-5; 7 nucleotides align to TRBD1. The source of this sequence is an adult who had mild COVID-19 (a few samples of this study predate the infection). Cell type and time point are not known. CDR3 protein: CASSAGTVETQYF. CDR3 nucleotide sequence: TGTGCCAGCAGTGCCGGGACAGTAGAGACCCAGTACTTC.